The source of this T cell receptor beta chain is a study of cytomegalovirus exposure and HLA in healthy donors. Study findings and constraints: An observed cluster of highly shared sequence variants was recorded as a likely sequencing artifact. The authors excluded some V segments, including TRBV6-2 and TRBV6-3, as indistinguishable.

Primers: 60 Vbeta forward and 13 Jbeta reverse. Here immunoSEQ multiplex PCR was the method, and the copy in TCRdb shows in-frame clones only, minus some. The sample carries around 160,000 clones, over 60% recorded once. The table lists this clone with a few counts. Its antigen is unidentified. Germline V gives CDR1 MNHEY, CDR2 SVGAGI. The CDR3 has 14 amino acids. V lost 6 bases and J 5 bases, leaving 14 bases between the germline ends. This chain uses TRBV6-5 with TRBJ2-1; tentatively, D is TRBD1 (6 bases). The material sequenced was PBMCs. This sequence originates from a woman under 30 in good health and CMV-seronegative. The CDR3 sequence: CASSLMDSHNEQFF. As DNA, the CDR3 is TGTGCCAGCAGCCTGATGGACAGTCACAATGAGCAGTTCTTC.